This TCR beta chain was identified during a study of blood T cell repertoires in COVID-19. About the research overall: Sites in the United States, Italy and Spain provided acute and convalescent COVID-19 samples.

Seattle patients were enrolled while actively infected and followed longitudinally. V lost 3 bases and J 11 bases, leaving 13 bases between the germline ends. The CDR3 contains 12 residues. Per the original data handling: Amplification from reference gene primers served as the basis for estimated nucleated cell counts. Here immunoSEQ multiplex PCR was the method, and the copy in TCRdb shows in-frame clones only, minus some. That table gives V, J and clone size, and the DNA gave D and trimming. In the table there are 140,000 or so clones, roughly 83% of which are singletons. This clone was detected once.

Sequenced material: peripheral blood. The chain has TRBV12-3 or TRBV12-4 and TRBJ1-1; D not resolved. The clonotype originates from a woman in her seventies with COVID-19, enrolled during active disease. The CDR3 is CASSLYGLEAFF. CDR3 DNA: TGTGCCAGCAGTTTGTACGGATTGGAGGCTTTCTTT.